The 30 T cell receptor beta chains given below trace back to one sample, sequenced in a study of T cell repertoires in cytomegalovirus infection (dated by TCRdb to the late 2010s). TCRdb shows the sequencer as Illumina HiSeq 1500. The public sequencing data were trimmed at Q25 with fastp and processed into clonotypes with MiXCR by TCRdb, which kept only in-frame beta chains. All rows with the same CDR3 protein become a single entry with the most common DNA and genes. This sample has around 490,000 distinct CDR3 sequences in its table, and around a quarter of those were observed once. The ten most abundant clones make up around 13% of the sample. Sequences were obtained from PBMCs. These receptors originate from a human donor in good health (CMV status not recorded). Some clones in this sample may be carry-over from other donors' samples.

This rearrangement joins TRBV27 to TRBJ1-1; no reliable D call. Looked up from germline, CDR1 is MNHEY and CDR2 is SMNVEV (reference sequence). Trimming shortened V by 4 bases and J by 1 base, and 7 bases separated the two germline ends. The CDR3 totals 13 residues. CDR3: CASSWEGNTEAFF. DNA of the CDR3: TGTGCCAGCAGTTGGGAGGGGAACACTGAAGCTTTCTTT.

The DNA for the CDR3 is TGTGCCAGCAGCTTAACAGCCCTAACCGGGGAGCTGTTTTTT. It codes for CASSLTALTGELFF. V and J are TRBV7-7 and TRBJ2-2, with D unclear. Germline V CDR1 and CDR2: SSHAT, FNYEAQ (reference sequence). The CDR3 spans 14 residues. V gave up 2 bases and J gave up 5 bases, with 9 bases separating them. The variable domain in full, completed from reference TRBV7-7 and TRBJ2-2, reads GAGVSQSPRYKVTKRGQDVTLRCDPISSHATLYWYQQALGQGPEFLTYFNYEAQPDKSGLPSDRFSAERPEGSISTLTIQRTEQRDSAMYRCASSLTALTGELFFGEGSRLTVL.

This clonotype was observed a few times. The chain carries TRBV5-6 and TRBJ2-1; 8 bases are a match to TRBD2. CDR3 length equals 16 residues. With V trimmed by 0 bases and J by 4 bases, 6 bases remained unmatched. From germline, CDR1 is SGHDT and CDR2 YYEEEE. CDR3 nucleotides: TGTGCCAGCAGCTTGGGCCTAGCGGGCCTTTACAATGAGCAGTTCTTC. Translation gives CASSLGLAGLYNEQFF. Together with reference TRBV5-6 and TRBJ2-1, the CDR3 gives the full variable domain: DAGVTQSPTHLIKTRGQQVTLRCSPKSGHDTVSWYQQALGQGPQFIFQYYEEEERQRGNFPDRFSGHQFPNYSSELNVNALLLGDSALYLCASSLGLAGLYNEQFFGPGTRLTVL.

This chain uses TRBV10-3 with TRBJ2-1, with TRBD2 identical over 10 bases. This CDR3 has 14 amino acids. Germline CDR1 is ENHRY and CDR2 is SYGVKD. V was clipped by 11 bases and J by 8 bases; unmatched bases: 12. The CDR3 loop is CASQEGLAGDEQFF. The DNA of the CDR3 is TGTGCCTCCCAAGAGGGGCTAGCGGGAGATGAGCAGTTCTTC.

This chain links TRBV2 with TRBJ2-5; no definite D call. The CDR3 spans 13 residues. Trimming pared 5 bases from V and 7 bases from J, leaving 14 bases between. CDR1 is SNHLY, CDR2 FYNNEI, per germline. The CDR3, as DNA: TGTGCCAGCAGTTCTTTGGGGTACGGGACCCAGTACTTC. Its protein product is CASSSLGYGTQYF. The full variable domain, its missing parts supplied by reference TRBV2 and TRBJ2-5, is EPEVTQTPSHQVTQMGQEVILRCVPISNHLYFYWYRQILGQKVEFLVSFYNNEISEKSEIFDDQFSVERPDGSNFTLKIRSTKLEDSAMYFCASSSLGYGTQYFGPGTRLLVL.

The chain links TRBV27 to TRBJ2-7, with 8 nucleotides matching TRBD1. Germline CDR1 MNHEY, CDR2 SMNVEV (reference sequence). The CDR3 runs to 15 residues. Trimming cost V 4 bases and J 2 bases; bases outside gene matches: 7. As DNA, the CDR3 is TGTGCCAGCAGTTGGACAGGGCCCCCCCCCTACGAGCAGTACTTC. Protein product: CASSWTGPPPYEQYF.

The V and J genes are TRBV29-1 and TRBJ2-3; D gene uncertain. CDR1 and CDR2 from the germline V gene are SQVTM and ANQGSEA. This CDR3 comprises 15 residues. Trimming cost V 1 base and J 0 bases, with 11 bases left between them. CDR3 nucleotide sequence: TGCAGCGTTGAAGTCAGACCGATAAGCACAGATACGCAGTATTTT. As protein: CSVEVRPISTDTQYF.

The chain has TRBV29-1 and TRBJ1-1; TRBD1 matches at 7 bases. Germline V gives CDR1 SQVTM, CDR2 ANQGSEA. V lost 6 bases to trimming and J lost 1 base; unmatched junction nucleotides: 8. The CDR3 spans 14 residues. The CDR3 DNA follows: TGCAGCGTCCGGACAGGTGAGGGGAACACTGAAGCTTTCTTT. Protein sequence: CSVRTGEGNTEAFF.

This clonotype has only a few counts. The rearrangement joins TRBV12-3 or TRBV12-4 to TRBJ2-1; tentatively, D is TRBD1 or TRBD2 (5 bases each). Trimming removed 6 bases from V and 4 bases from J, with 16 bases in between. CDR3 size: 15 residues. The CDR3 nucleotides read TGTGCCAGCAGACCTTGGGGGTTACTATACAATGAGCAGTTCTTC. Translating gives CASRPWGLLYNEQFF.

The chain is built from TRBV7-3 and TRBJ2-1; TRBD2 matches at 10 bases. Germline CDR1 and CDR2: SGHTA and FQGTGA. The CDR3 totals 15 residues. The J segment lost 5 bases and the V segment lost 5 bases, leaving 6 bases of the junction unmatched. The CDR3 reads CASSPGTSANNEQFF. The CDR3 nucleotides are TGTGCCAGCAGCCCAGGGACTAGCGCAAACAATGAGCAGTTCTTC.

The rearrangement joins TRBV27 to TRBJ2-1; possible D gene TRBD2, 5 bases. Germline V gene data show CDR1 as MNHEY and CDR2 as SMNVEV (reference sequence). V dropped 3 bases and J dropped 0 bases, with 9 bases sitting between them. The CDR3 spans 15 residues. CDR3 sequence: CASSFEGLSYNEQFF. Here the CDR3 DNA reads TGTGCCAGCAGTTTCGAGGGCCTCTCCTACAATGAGCAGTTCTTC.

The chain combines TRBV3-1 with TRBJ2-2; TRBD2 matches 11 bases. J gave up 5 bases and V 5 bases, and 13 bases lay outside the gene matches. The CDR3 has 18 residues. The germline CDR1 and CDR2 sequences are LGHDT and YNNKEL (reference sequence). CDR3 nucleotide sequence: TGTGCCAGCAGCACCCCCACCCCCCTAGCGGGAGGAACCGGGGAGCTGTTTTTT. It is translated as CASSTPTPLAGGTGELFF.

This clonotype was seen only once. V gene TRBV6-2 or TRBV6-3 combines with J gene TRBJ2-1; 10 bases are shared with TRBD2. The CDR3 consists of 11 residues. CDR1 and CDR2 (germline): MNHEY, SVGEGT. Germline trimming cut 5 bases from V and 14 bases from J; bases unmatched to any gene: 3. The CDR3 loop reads CASSLAGEEFF. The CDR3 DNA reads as TGTGCCAGCAGTCTAGCGGGAGAAGAGTTCTTC.

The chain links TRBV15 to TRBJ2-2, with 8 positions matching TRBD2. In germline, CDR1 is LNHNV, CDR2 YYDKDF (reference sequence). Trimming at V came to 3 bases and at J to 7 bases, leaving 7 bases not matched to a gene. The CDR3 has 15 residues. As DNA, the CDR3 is TGTGCCACCAGCAGGGAATTTAGCGGGGACGGGGAGCTGTTTTTT. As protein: CATSREFSGDGELFF.

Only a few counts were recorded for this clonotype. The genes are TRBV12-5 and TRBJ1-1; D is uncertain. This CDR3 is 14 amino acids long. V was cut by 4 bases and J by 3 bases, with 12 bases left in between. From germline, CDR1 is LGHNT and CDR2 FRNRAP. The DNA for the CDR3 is TGTGCTAGTGGTTCCCCTCTTAGGGACACTGAAGCTTTCTTT. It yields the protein CASGSPLRDTEAFF.

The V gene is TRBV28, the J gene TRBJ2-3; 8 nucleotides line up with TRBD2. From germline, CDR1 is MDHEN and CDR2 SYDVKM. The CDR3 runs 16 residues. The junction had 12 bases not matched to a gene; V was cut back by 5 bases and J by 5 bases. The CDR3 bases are TGTGCCAGCAGTGCCTTTTCAGCGGGAGTGGAAGATACGCAGTATTTT. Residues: CASSAFSAGVEDTQYF.

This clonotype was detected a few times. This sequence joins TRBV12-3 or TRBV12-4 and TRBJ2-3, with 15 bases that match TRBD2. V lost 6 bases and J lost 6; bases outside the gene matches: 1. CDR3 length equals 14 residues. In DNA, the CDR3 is TGTGCCAGCAGCGGGACTAGCGGGAGGGATACGCAGTATTTT. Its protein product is CASSGTSGRDTQYF.

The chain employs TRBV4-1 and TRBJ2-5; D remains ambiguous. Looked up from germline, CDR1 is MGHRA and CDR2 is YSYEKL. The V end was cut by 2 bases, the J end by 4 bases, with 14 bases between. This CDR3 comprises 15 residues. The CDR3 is CASSQRSENGETQYF. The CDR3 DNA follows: TGCGCCAGCAGCCAACGTTCAGAGAACGGAGAGACCCAGTACTTC.

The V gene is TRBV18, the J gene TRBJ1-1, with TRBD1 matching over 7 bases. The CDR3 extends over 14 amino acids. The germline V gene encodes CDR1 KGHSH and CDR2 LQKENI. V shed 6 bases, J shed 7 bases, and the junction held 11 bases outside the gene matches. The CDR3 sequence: CASSTGRGRNEAFF. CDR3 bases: TGTGCCAGCTCTACGGGGAGGGGGCGAAATGAAGCTTTCTTT.

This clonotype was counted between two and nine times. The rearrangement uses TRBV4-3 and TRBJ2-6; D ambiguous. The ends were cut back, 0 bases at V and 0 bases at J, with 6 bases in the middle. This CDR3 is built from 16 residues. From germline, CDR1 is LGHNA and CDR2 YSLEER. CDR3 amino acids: CASSQDRLSGANVLTF. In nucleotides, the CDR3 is TGCGCCAGCAGCCAAGATAGGCTCTCTGGGGCCAACGTCCTGACTTTC.

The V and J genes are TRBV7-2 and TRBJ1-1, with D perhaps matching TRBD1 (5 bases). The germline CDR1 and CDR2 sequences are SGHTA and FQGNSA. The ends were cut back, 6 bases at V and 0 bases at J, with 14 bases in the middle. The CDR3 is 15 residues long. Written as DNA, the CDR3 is TGTGCCAGCAGAAGAACGGGACGATTGAACACTGAAGCTTTCTTT. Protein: CASRRTGRLNTEAFF.

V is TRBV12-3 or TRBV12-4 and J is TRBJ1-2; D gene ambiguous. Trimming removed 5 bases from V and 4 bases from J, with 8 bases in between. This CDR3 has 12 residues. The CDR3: CASSPVPYGYTF. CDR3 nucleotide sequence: TGTGCCAGCAGTCCAGTTCCCTATGGCTACACCTTC.

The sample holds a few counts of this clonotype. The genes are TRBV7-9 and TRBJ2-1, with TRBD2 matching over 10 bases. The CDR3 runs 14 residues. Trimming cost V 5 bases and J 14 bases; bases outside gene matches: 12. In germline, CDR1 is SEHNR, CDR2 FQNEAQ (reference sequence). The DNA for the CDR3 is TGTGCCAGCAGCCCGACTAGCGGGCTTAAGTTGGAGTTCTTC. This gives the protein CASSPTSGLKLEFF. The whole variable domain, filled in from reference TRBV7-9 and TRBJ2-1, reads DTGVSQNPRHKITKRGQNVTFRCDPISEHNRLYWYRQTLGQGPEFLTYFQNEAQLEKSRLLSDRFSAERPKGSFSTLEIQRTEQGDSAMYLCASSPTSGLKLEFFGPGTRLTVL.

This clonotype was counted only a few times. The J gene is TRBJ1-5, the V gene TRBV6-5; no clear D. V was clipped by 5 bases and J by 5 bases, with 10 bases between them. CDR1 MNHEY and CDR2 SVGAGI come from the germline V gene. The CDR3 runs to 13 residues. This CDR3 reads CASSQLADQPQHF. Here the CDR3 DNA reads TGTGCCAGCAGTCAACTAGCAGATCAGCCCCAGCATTTT.

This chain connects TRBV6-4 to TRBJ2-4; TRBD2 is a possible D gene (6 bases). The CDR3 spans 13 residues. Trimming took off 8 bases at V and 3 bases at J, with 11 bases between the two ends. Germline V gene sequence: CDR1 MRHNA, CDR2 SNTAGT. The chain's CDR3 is CASPLGGKNIQYF. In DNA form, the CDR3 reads TGTGCCAGCCCTCTGGGGGGCAAAAACATTCAGTACTTC.

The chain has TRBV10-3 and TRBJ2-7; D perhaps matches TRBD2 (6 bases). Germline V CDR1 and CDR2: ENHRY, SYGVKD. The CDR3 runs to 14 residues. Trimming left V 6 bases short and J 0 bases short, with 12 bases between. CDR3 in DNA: TGTGCCATCAGGGCCGGGACTCCCTCCTACGAGCAGTACTTC. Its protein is CAIRAGTPSYEQYF.

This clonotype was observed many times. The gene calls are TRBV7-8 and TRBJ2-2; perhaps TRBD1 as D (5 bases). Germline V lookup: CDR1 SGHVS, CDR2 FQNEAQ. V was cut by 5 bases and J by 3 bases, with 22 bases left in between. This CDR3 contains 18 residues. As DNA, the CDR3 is TGTGCCAGCAGCCCCATGGCGGTTAGGGGCGCGGACACCGGGGAGCTGTTTTTT. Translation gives CASSPMAVRGADTGELFF.

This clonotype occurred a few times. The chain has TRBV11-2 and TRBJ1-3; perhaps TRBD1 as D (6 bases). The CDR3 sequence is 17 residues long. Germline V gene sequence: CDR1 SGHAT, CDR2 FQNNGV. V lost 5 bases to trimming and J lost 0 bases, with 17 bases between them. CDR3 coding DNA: TGTGCCAGCAGCCCGAGGGGGGCTAAGAGCTCTGGAAACACCATATATTTT. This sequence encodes CASSPRGAKSSGNTIYF.

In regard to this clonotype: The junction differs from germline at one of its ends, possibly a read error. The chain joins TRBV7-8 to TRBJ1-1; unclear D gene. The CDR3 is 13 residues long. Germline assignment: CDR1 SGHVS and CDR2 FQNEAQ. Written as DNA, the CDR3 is TGTGCCAGCAGCTTAACCGGGAACACTGAAGCTCTCTTT. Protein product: CASSLTGNTEALF.

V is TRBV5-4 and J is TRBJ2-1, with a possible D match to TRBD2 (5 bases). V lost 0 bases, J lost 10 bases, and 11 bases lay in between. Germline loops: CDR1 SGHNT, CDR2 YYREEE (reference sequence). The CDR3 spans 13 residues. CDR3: CASSLARGDEQFF. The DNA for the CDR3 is TGTGCCAGCAGCTTGGCTCGGGGTGACGAGCAGTTCTTC.